This T cell receptor beta chain was obtained from a study of T cells in Graves' hyperthyroidism and ophthalmopathy. It was RNA transcripts that yielded the amplified TCR beta CDR3 regions. TCR CDR3 regions were first amplified by RT-PCR with HTBI primers. TCRdb independently ran MiXCR on the multiplex PCR reads; one entry per CDR3 protein. This sample has a few hundred thousand distinct CDR3 sequences, with approximately 15% found just once. CDR1 and CDR2 (germline): MNHEY, SVGAGI. The V end lost 2 bases, the J end lost 0 bases, and 7 bases lay between the germline ends. The CDR3 covers 14 residues. This clonotype was recorded many times.

The TCR comes from a woman between 40 and 50 years old with Graves' ophthalmopathy. The V and J genes are TRBV6-5 and TRBJ1-1; D is uncertain. Sequencing used blood. The CDR3: CASSYGQMNTEAFF. CDR3 DNA: TGTGCCAGCAGTTACGGTCAGATGAACACTGAAGCTTTCTTT.